Sequencing of this TCR beta chain was carried out in a study of tumor-infiltrating lymphocytes in primary liver carcinoma. Production of TCR beta cDNA used roughly 480 ng total RNA together with a constant-region primer. It was through three nested multiplex PCR rounds of slightly modified ARM-PCR that TCR beta libraries arose. Forward primers for TRBV1-TRBV30 and a C-beta reverse primer served the first two PCR rounds, at 10 cycles each. TCRdb passed the multiplex PCR reads through MiXCR, listing each CDR3 protein once. This sample has under 200,000 distinct CDR3 sequences; around three fifths occur once, and the top ten carry roughly 7%. This clonotype was counted a few times. Germline DNA was also extracted, and blood RNA was taken from unsorted whole blood. V lost 6 bases, J lost 11 bases, and 6 bases stayed unmatched. This CDR3 region has 12 residues. From germline, CDR1 is MDHEN and CDR2 SYDVKM.

The material sequenced was peripheral blood. The chain employs TRBV28 and TRBJ2-1; 8 bases agree with TRBD1. The receptor was derived from a woman aged 60-75 years with primary liver carcinoma and hepatitis B virus infection. The CDR3 coding sequence is TGTGCCAGCAGACTCGGGACAGGCAAGCAGTTCTTC. Its protein product is CASRLGTGKQFF.